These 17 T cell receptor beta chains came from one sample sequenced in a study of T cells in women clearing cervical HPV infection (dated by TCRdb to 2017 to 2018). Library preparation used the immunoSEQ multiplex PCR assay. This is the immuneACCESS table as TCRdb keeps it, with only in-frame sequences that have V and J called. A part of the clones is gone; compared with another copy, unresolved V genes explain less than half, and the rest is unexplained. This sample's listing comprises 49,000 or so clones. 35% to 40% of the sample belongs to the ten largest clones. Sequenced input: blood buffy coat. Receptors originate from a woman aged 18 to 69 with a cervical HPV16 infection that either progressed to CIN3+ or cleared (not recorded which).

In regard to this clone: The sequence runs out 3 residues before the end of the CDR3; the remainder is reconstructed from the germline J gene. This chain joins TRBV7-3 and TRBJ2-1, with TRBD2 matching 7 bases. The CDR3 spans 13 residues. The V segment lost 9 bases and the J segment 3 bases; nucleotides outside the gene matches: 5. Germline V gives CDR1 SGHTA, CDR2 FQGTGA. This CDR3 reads CASSAGDYNEQFF. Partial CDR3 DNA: TGTGCCAGTAGTGCGGGAGACTACAATGAG.

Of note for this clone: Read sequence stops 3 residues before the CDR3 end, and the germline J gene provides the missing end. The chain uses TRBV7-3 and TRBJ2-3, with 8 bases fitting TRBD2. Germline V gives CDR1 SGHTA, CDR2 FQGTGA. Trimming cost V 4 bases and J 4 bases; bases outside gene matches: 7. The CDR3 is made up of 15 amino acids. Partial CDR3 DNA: TGTGCCAGCAGCTCATCCTCGGGGGGGTCAGATACG. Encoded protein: CASSSSSGGSDT. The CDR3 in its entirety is CASSSSSGGSDTQYF.

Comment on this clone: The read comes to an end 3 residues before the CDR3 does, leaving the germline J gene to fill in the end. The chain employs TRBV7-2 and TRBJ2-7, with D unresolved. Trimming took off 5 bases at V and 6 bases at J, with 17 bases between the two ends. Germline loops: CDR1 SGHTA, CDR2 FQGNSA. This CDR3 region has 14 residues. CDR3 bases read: TGTGCCAGCAGCAACTGGGCCTATCCCCCCGAG. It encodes CASSNWAYPPE. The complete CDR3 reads CASSNWAYPPEQYF.

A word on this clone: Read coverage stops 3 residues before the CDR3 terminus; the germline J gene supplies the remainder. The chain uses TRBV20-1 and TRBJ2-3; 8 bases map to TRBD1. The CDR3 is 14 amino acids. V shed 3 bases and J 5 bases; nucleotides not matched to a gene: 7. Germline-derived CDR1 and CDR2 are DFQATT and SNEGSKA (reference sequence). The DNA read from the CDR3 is TGCAGTGCTAGGTATCAGGGGGCGAAAGATACG. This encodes CSARYQGAKDT. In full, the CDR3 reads CSARYQGAKDTQYF.

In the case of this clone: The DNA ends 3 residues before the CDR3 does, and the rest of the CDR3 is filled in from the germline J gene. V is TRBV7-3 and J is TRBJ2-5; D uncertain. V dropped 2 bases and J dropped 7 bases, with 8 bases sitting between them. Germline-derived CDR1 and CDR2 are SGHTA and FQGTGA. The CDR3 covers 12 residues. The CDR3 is CASSLFPGTQYF. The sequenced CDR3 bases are TGTGCCAGCAGCTTATTCCCCGGGACC.

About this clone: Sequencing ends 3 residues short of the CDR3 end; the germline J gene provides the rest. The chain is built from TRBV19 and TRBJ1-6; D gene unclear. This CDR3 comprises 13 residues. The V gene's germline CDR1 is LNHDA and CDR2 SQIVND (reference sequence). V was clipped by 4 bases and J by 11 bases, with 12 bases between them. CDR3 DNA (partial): TGTGCCAGTAGTAACCTCCTAAATGCACCC. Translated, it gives CASSNLLNAP. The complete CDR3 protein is CASSNLLNAPLHF. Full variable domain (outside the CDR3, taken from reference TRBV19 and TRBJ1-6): DGGITQSPKYLFRKEGQNVTLSCEQNLNHDAMYWYRQDPGQGLRLIYYSQIVNDFQKGDIAEGYSVSREKKESFPLTVTSAQKNPTAFYLCASSNLLNAPLHFGNGTRLTVT.

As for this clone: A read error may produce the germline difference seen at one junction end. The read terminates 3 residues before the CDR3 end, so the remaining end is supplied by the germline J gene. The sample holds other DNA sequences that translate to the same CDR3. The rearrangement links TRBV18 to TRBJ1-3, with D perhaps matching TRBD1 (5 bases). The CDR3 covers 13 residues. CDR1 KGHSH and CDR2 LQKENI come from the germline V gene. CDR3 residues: CASSPGARNTIYF. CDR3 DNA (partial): TGTGCCAGCTCACCAGGGGCGAGGAACACA. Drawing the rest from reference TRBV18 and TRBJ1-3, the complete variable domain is NAGVMQNPRHLVRRRGQEARLRCSPMKGHSHVYWYRQLPEEGLKFMVYLQKENIIDESGMPKERFSAEFPKEGPSILRIQQVVRGDSAAYFCASSPGARNTIYFGEGSWLTVV.

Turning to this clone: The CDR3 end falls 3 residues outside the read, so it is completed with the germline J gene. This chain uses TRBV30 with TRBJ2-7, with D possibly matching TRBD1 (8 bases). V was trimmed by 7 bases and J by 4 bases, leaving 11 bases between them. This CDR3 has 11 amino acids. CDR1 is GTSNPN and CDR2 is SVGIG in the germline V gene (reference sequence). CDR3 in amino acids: CALQGGYEQYF. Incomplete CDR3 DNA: TGTGCCTTACAGGGGGGGTACGAG.

Incomplete CDR3 DNA: TGTGCCAGCAGCTTAGGGGGCTACACAGATACG. It encodes CASSLGGYTDT. The CDR3 reads in full as CASSLGGYTDTQYF. The chain has TRBV11-3 and TRBJ2-3; D perhaps matches TRBD1 (5 bases). The CDR3 end is not reached by the read, which stops 3 residues before it; the germline J gene fills it in. CDR1 SGHNT and CDR2 YENEEA come from the germline V gene. The CDR3 runs 14 residues. V dropped 1 base and J dropped 2 bases, with 7 bases sitting between them.

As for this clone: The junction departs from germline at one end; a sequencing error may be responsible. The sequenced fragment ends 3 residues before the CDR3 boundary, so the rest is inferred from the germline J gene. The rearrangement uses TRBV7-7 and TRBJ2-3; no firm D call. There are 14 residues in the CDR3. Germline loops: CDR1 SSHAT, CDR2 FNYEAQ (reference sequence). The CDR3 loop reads CASSLAWAQETQYF. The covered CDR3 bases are TGTGCTAGCAGCTTAGCATGGGCCCAAGAGACG.

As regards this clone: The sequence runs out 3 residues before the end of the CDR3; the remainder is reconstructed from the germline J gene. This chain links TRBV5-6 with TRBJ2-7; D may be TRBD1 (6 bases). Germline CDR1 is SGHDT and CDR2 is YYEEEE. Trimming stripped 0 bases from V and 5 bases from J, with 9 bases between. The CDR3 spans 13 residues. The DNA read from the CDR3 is TGTGCCAGCAGCTTGGTACAGGGAAACGAG. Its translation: CASSLVQGNE. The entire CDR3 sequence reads CASSLVQGNEQYF.

CDR3 DNA (partial): TGTGCCAGCAGACGCGGGAGTTTCATTGTAGATACG. Its protein is CASRRGSFIVDT. Given in full, the CDR3 is CASRRGSFIVDTQYF. The chain couples TRBV7-2 to TRBJ2-3; 7 bases are shared with TRBD2. The sequence runs out 3 residues before the end of the CDR3; the remainder is reconstructed from the germline J gene. The V segment lost 6 bases and the J segment 5 bases; nucleotides outside the gene matches: 11. The germline gives CDR1 SGHTA, CDR2 FQGNSA. The CDR3 has 15 amino acids.

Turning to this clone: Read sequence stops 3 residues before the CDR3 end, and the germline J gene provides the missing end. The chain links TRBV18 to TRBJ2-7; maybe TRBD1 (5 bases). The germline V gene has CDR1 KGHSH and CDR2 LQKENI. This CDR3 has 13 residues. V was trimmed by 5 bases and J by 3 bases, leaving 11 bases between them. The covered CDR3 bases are TGTGCCAGCTCAGGGCAGGGAAACTACGAG. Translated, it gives CASSGQGNYE. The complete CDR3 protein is CASSGQGNYEQYF. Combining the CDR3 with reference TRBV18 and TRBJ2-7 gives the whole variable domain NAGVMQNPRHLVRRRGQEARLRCSPMKGHSHVYWYRQLPEEGLKFMVYLQKENIIDESGMPKERFSAEFPKEGPSILRIQQVVRGDSAAYFCASSGQGNYEQYFGPGTRLTVT.

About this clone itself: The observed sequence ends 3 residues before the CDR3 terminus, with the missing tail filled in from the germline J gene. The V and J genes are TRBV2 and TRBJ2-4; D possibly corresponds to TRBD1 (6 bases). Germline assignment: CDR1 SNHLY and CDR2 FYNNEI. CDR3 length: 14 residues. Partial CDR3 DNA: TGTGCCAGCAGGGAAAACTCCGGGACACGGGAT. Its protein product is CASRENSGTRD. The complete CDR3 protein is CASRENSGTRDQYF.

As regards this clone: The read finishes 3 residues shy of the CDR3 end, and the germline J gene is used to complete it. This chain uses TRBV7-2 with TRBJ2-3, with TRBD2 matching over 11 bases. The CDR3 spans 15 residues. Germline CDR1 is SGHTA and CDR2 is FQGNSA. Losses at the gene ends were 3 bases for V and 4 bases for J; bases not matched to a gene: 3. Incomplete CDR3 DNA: TGTGCCAGCAGCTTTAGCGGGAGGGTTGCAGATACG. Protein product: CASSFSGRVADT. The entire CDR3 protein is CASSFSGRVADTQYF.

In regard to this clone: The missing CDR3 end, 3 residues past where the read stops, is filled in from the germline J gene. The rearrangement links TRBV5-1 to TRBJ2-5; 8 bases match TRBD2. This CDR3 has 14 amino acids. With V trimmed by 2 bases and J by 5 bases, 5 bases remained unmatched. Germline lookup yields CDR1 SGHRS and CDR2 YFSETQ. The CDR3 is CASSLTGGAETQYF. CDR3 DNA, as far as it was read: TGCGCCAGCAGCTTAACCGGGGGGGCTGAGACC.

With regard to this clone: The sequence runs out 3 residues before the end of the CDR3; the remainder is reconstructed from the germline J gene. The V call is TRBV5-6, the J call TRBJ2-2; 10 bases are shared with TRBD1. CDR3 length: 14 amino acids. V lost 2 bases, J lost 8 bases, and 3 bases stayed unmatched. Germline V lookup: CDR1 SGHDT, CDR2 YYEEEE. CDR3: CASSFGTGAGELFF. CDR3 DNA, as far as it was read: TGTGCCAGCAGCTTCGGGACAGGGGCAGGGGAG.